This TCR beta chain comes out of a study of blood T cell repertoires in COVID-19. Cohorts were assigned according to the clinical history that participants reported. Assay: immunoSEQ multiplex PCR; the TCRdb copy retains only in-frame clones and omits some. The data contain some 190,000 clones, around 84% of them seen just once; the ten biggest clones take up 3% to 3.5%. V lost 0 bases and J 12 bases, leaving 18 bases between the germline ends. Germline CDR1 LGHDT, CDR2 YNNKEL (reference sequence). CDR3 size: 15 residues. This sequence originates from a woman aged 25 to 39 who had been exposed to COVID-19. Sequenced input: PBMCs or T cells enriched from blood (not recorded which). The J gene is TRBJ1-5, the V gene TRBV3-1 (or the pseudogene TRBV3-2), with a tentative D call TRBD1 (5 bases). The CDR3 spells CASSQDSTWGRNQHF. DNA of the CDR3: TGTGCCAGCAGCCAAGATTCAACCTGGGGCAGAAACCAGCATTTT.